One and the same sample provided the 24 T cell receptor beta chains below, sequenced in a study of tissue T cells after allogeneic stem cell transplantation. Using immunoSEQ multiplex PCR, the repertoire was profiled, and TCRdb retains in-frame clones only, with some absent. The table shows 8,000 to 10,000 clones, with roughly two thirds occurring only once. The material sequenced was tissue from the ileum, taken at autopsy. The receptor source for this set is a woman aged 18-49 years with breast cancer.

The V call is TRBV6-4, the J call TRBJ2-3; a weak D match, TRBD2 (5 bases). Looked up from germline, CDR1 is MRHNA and CDR2 is SNTAGT. V was trimmed by 5 bases and J by 8 bases, leaving 14 bases between them. The CDR3 extends over 13 amino acids. As DNA, the CDR3 is TGTGCCAGCAGTTCGGACGGGGTTGGTACGCAGTATTTT. Amino acid sequence: CASSSDGVGTQYF.

This chain links TRBV5-6 with TRBJ1-2, with unresolved D. The CDR3 is 16 residues long. The germline V and J ends were trimmed by 0 bases and 6 bases, with 18 bases remaining between them. The germline gives CDR1 SGHDT, CDR2 YYEEEE. CDR3 residues: CASSLALAPGWNGYTF. In DNA, the CDR3 is TGTGCCAGCAGCTTGGCGTTAGCCCCCGGGTGGAATGGCTACACCTTC.

Relative to its sample, this clone is medium-sized (0.01 to 0.1%). V and J are TRBV5-6 and TRBJ1-1; 8 bases align to TRBD1. The trim removed 1 base at V and 5 bases at J, leaving 7 bases unmatched. CDR1 is SGHDT, CDR2 YYEEEE, per germline. The CDR3 is 15 residues long. CDR3 bases: TGTGCCAGCAGCTTGTTCCAGGGGGCCCATACTGAAGCTTTCTTT. Protein product: CASSLFQGAHTEAFF.

Relative to its sample, this clone is medium-sized. The same CDR3 is also encoded by other DNA sequences in this sample. J is TRBJ2-2 and V is TRBV4-1; D is perhaps TRBD1 or TRBD2 (5 bases each). The CDR3 extends over 16 amino acids. Trimming took 3 bases from V and 1 from J, leaving 12 bases between them. Per germline, CDR1 MGHRA and CDR2 YSYEKL. Here the CDR3 DNA reads TGCGCCAGCAGCCAGGGAACTAGGGGGAACACCGGGGAGCTGTTTTTT. Its translation: CASSQGTRGNTGELFF.

This clone showed up just a few times. The chain employs TRBV5-4 and TRBJ2-7; D is possibly TRBD1 or TRBD2 (6 bases each). Trimming took 2 bases from V and 0 from J, leaving 9 bases between them. From germline, CDR1 is SGHNT and CDR2 YYREEE (reference sequence). The CDR3 runs to 14 residues. Here the CDR3 reads CASSLGGSSYEQYF. DNA for the CDR3: TGTGCCAGCAGCTTAGGGGGGAGCTCCTACGAGCAGTACTTC.

The chain employs TRBV13 and TRBJ2-7, with 9 positions matching TRBD2. The CDR3 length is 14 residues. Unmatched junction bases numbered 3, after V lost 1 base and J lost 5 bases. Germline V lookup: CDR1 PRHDT, CDR2 FYEKMQ (reference sequence). The CDR3 loop reads CASSLASGANEQYF. The CDR3 nucleotides are TGTGCCAGCAGCTTAGCTAGCGGGGCCAACGAGCAGTACTTC. Based on the CDR3 plus reference TRBV13 and TRBJ2-7, the full variable domain is AAGVIQSPRHLIKEKRETATLKCYPIPRHDTVYWYQQGPGQDPQFLISFYEKMQSDKGSIPDRFSAQQFSDYHSELNMSSLELGDSALYFCASSLASGANEQYFGPGTRLTVT.

CDR3 bases: TGTGCCAGCAGACGCGACTCAGCAGGGGCCGAGACCCAGTACTTC. This gives the protein CASRRDSAGAETQYF. The V call is TRBV11-1, the J call TRBJ2-5, with D possibly TRBD1 on 6 matching bases. CDR1 is SGHAT, CDR2 FQDESV, per germline (reference sequence). This CDR3 is 15 amino acids long. V was pared by 6 bases and J by 5 bases, with 19 bases between.

The V and J genes are TRBV5-6 and TRBJ1-1; no clear D. Germline CDR1 and CDR2: SGHDT and YYEEEE. The CDR3 consists of 12 residues. The V end was cut by 4 bases, the J end by 10 bases, with 14 bases between. CDR3 DNA: TGTGCCAGCAGCCTGGAGGCTCGTGGAGCTTTCTTT. Its protein is CASSLEARGAFF. The full variable domain, with the rest looked up from reference TRBV5-6 and TRBJ1-1, is DAGVTQSPTHLIKTRGQQVTLRCSPKSGHDTVSWYQQALGQGPQFIFQYYEEEERQRGNFPDRFSGHQFPNYSSELNVNALLLGDSALYLCASSLEARGAFFGQGTRLTVV.

The J gene is TRBJ2-5, the V gene TRBV20-1; D unresolved. The CDR3 has 13 residues. The V end was cut by 3 bases, the J end by 5 bases, with 13 bases between. Germline values: CDR1 DFQATT, CDR2 SNEGSKA (reference sequence). The CDR3 reads CSASVDPRETQYF. The CDR3 region has the DNA TGCAGTGCTAGTGTGGACCCCCGGGAGACCCAGTACTTC.

The sample holds one count of this clone. J is TRBJ1-2 and V is TRBV18, with 9 positions matching TRBD1. Trimming cost V 5 bases and J 7 bases; bases outside gene matches: 8. Germline V gives CDR1 KGHSH, CDR2 LQKENI. This CDR3 has 14 residues. The CDR3, as DNA: TGTGCCAGCTCAAGCACGGGACAGGGTTCTGGCTACACCTTC. It translates to CASSSTGQGSGYTF.

This clone was recorded a few times. V is TRBV19 and J is TRBJ1-2; maybe TRBD1 (5 bases). CDR1 and CDR2 from the germline V gene are LNHDA and SQIVND (reference sequence). There are 15 residues in the CDR3. Trimming removed 5 bases from V and 2 bases from J, with 15 bases in between. CDR3 protein: CASSLTPRGNYGYTF. The CDR3 DNA reads as TGTGCCAGTAGTTTGACCCCTAGGGGAAACTATGGCTACACCTTC.

The rearrangement joins TRBV3-1 (or the pseudogene TRBV3-2) to TRBJ2-4; 10 positions match TRBD1. V lost 4 bases and J lost 12; bases outside the gene matches: 9. This CDR3 is 14 amino acids long. Germline-derived CDR1 and CDR2 are LGHDT and YNNKEL (reference sequence). CDR3: CASSRGTGATDQYF. CDR3 bases: TGTGCCAGCAGCCGAGGGACAGGGGCTACGGATCAGTACTTC.

Only a few counts were recorded for this clone. The chain carries TRBV30 and TRBJ2-7; no reliable D call. V lost 0 bases to trimming and J lost 2 bases, with 11 bases between them. The germline V gene encodes CDR1 GTSNPN and CDR2 SVGIG (reference sequence). The CDR3 runs 14 residues. The CDR3 region is CAWSVDPRPYEQYF. In DNA, the CDR3 is TGTGCCTGGAGTGTCGACCCGCGGCCCTACGAGCAGTACTTC.

This clone was found a few times. The chain combines TRBV6-6 with TRBJ1-4, with a possible D match to TRBD1 (5 bases). CDR1 is MNHNY, CDR2 SVGAGI, per germline (reference sequence). CDR3 length: 16 amino acids. Trimming removed 2 bases at V and 0 bases at J, with 10 bases between. As DNA, the CDR3 is TGTGCCAGCAGTTACGACGCGACAGCAACTAATGAAAAACTGTTTTTT. Amino acids: CASSYDATATNEKLFF.

The J gene is TRBJ2-7, the V gene TRBV19; 7 bases agree with TRBD2. CDR1 is LNHDA, CDR2 SQIVND, per germline (reference sequence). J lost 1 base, V lost 5 bases, and 2 bases had no gene match. The CDR3 is 13 amino acids. The CDR3 bases are TGTGCCAGTAGTCTAGCGGCTTCCTACGAGCAGTACTTC. As protein: CASSLAASYEQYF. The full variable domain, rest sourced from reference TRBV19 and TRBJ2-7, is DGGITQSPKYLFRKEGQNVTLSCEQNLNHDAMYWYRQDPGQGLRLIYYSQIVNDFQKGDIAEGYSVSREKKESFPLTVTSAQKNPTAFYLCASSLAASYEQYFGPGTRLTVT.

This clone was counted between two and nine times. CDR3 region: CASSQDREAGAFF. CDR3 nucleotide sequence: TGCGCCAGCAGCCAAGATCGGGAAGCGGGGGCTTTCTTT. The chain links TRBV4-3 to TRBJ1-1; no clear D. CDR3 size: 13 residues. The ends were cut back, 0 bases at V and 11 bases at J, with 13 bases in the middle. The germline V gene has CDR1 LGHNA and CDR2 YSLEER.

The chain recombines TRBV20-1 with TRBJ1-6, with D perhaps TRBD1 (6 bases). The germline gives CDR1 DFQATT, CDR2 SNEGSKA (reference sequence). Trimming stripped 3 bases from V and 8 bases from J, with 14 bases between. The CDR3 consists of 14 residues. The DNA for the CDR3 is TGCAGTGCTAGTCCAGGGGATTCGTATTCACCCCTCCACTTT. It translates to CSASPGDSYSPLHF.

The chain joins TRBV6-1 to TRBJ1-1, with D tentatively TRBD1 (6 bases). With 6 bases removed from V and 0 bases from J, the gap between germline ends came to 11 bases. Germline CDR1 MNHNS, CDR2 SASEGT. The CDR3 length is 14 residues. CDR3 sequence (DNA): TGTGCCAGCAGGACGACAGGAATGAACACTGAAGCTTTCTTT. Amino acid sequence: CASRTTGMNTEAFF.

This clone was observed a single time. The same CDR3 arises from other DNA sequences in this sample as well. The rearrangement links TRBV9 to TRBJ1-1; 8 nucleotides match TRBD1. The CDR3 contains 14 residues. Germline lookup yields CDR1 SGDLS and CDR2 YYNGEE. J lost 5 bases, V lost 3 bases, and 6 bases had no gene match. The chain's CDR3 is CASSERTGRTEAFF. DNA of the CDR3: TGTGCCAGCAGCGAGCGGACAGGGAGGACTGAAGCTTTCTTT.

The V gene is TRBV6-6, the J gene TRBJ2-2; D unclear. This CDR3 region has 12 residues. Trimming removed 6 bases from V and 6 bases from J, with 8 bases in between. Germline CDR1 and CDR2: MNHNY and SVGAGI (reference sequence). The CDR3 DNA is TGTGCCAGCAGGGCCGACTCCGGGGAGCTGTTTTTT. This encodes CASRADSGELFF.

This clone came up a few times. The chain links TRBV18 to TRBJ2-7; 8 bases map to TRBD1. The CDR3 is 17 residues long. Unmatched junction bases numbered 7, after V lost 0 bases and J lost 0 bases. The germline V gene has CDR1 KGHSH and CDR2 LQKENI. CDR3 DNA: TGTGCCAGCTCACCACCCGTCGACAGGGGCCTCTCCTACGAGCAGTACTTC. This translates into CASSPPVDRGLSYEQYF.

This clone is a singleton in its sample. The rearrangement joins TRBV27 to TRBJ2-7; D perhaps matches TRBD1 (6 bases). The germline gives CDR1 MNHEY, CDR2 SMNVEV (reference sequence). V lost 8 bases to trimming and J lost 8 bases, with 16 bases between them. CDR3 length equals 12 residues. The CDR3: CASGQSGPKQYF. As DNA, the CDR3 is TGTGCCAGCGGACAGAGCGGACCCAAGCAGTACTTC.

The chain employs TRBV7-3 and TRBJ2-1; D is unresolved. The CDR3 runs 13 residues. Germline values: CDR1 SGHTA, CDR2 FQGTGA. The V end was cut by 4 bases, the J end by 3 bases, with 7 bases between. CDR3 loop: CASSSNSYNEQFF. As DNA, the CDR3 is TGTGCCAGCAGCTCCAACAGCTACAATGAGCAGTTCTTC.

This clone was observed a single time. This chain links TRBV29-1 with TRBJ2-1; 7 positions match TRBD2. The CDR3 spans 15 residues. The V segment lost 0 bases and the J segment 8 bases; nucleotides outside the gene matches: 10. CDR1 is SQVTM, CDR2 ANQGSEA, per germline. The CDR3 sequence: CSVEDTGLDPHEQFF. The CDR3 DNA follows: TGCAGCGTTGAAGACACCGGACTAGACCCCCATGAGCAGTTCTTC.